A selection of T cell receptor beta chains follows, all from one sample in a study of cytomegalovirus exposure and HLA in healthy donors. The method was immunoSEQ multiplex PCR; TCRdb's version includes in-frame clones alone and lacks a portion of them. This sample carries 150,000 to 180,000 clones, roughly 90% of them seen once, and the ten largest clones take 20% to 25%. Input material: PBMCs. The receptors derive from a man aged 18-30 years in good health and CMV-seropositive. Each CDR3 is given with its conserved first and last residue.

>TRBV15|TRBJ1-5|19
CATSRNRDRGRLVYQPQHF
>TRBV6-1|TRBJ2-5|14
CASTFPAGVETQYF
>TRBV5-1|TRBJ1-4|14
CASSFTGAHEKLFF
>TRBV6-4|TRBJ2-7|14
CASSVLAGGYEQYF
>TRBV4-3|TRBJ1-5|14
CASSPHRGNQPQHF
>TRBV4-1|TRBJ1-1|16
CASSQVGAGGLTEAFF
>TRBV13|TRBJ2-7|13
CASSPQEGSEQYF
>TRBV5-4|TRBJ2-3|15
CASSLARGLTDTQYF
>TRBV7-3|TRBJ1-1|13
CASSLSGNTEAFF
>TRBV15|TRBJ2-3|16
CATSRDPTSGARTQYF
>TRBV5-1|TRBJ2-6|18
CASSAGGRANSGANVLTF
>TRBV5-4|TRBJ2-3|14
CASSLTQATDTQYF
>TRBV7-2|TRBJ1-2|16
CASSLGLRGADYGYTF
>TRBV7-9|TRBJ1-6|15
CASSLDRITNSPLHF
>TRBV19|TRBJ2-7|14
CASSSSRGSYEQYF
>TRBV4-1|TRBJ2-3|16
CASSQDRAGGTDTQYF
>TRBV5-1|TRBJ2-2|16
CASSLGGGSNTGELFF
>TRBV5-1|TRBJ2-7|14
CASSLDRAFYEQYF
>TRBV5-1|TRBJ2-1|14
CASSSRLANNEQFF
>TRBV6-5|TRBJ1-5|16
CASSYSGTGSGEPQHF
>TRBV30|TRBJ2-3|13
CAGRGLSTDTQYF
>TRBV18|TRBJ2-5|18
CASSPAGTSGSAQETQYF
>TRBV5-1|TRBJ2-3|17
CASSLGSGGGGVDTQYF
>TRBV29-1|TRBJ1-2|14
CSVETGGGNYGYTF
>TRBV4-3|TRBJ2-7|16
CASSLLGTTLSYEQYF
>TRBV10-3|TRBJ2-3|14
CAISESGTTYTQYF
>TRBV27|TRBJ1-2|14
CASSTTGGSYGYTF
>TRBV27|TRBJ2-7|18
CASSPGLAGAPNSYEQYF
>TRBV27|TRBJ1-5|16
CASSRRTGGNGQPQHF
>TRBV5-1|TRBJ2-7|14
CASSLGQDSYEQYF
>TRBV11-1|TRBJ1-2|12
CASSLLDYGYTF
>TRBV18|TRBJ2-7|14
CASSPMDRGYEQYF
>TRBV27|TRBJ1-1|15
CASSLSPGQGPFAFF
>TRBV5-6|TRBJ1-5|15
CASSLTGLGDQPQHF
>TRBV6-1|TRBJ2-7|15
CASNDLGQGTSEQYF
>TRBV2|TRBJ2-5|16
CASSGTSGVKRETQYF
>TRBV5-4|TRBJ2-7|15
CASSRGGTRDYEQYF
>TRBV30|TRBJ2-5|12
CAWNLAGETQYF
>TRBV18|TRBJ1-1|15
CASSPNDRGSTEAFF
>TRBV5-5|TRBJ2-7|14
CASSSGTAAHEQYF
>TRBV6-1|TRBJ1-1|13
CASSEARDTEAFF
>TRBV6-5|TRBJ1-4|14
CASSSGGSNEKLFF
>TRBV5-8|TRBJ1-5|16
CASSRTGTGFNQPQHF
>TRBV18|TRBJ1-1|15
CASSPQGIGNTEAFF
>TRBV9|TRBJ1-2|14
CASSVRQGGGGYTF